This T cell receptor beta chain is drawn from a study of CD8+CD57+ T cells in acquired aplastic anemia. Study-wide context: On average, sorted CD4+ and CD8+ cells gave around 3.3 ug of DNA. The study obtained roughly 10 million reads on average for CD4+ cells from healthy donors.

This clonotype was counted ten times or more. Its antigen is as yet unknown. Germline assignment: CDR1 SNHLY and CDR2 FYNNEI. V was trimmed by 6 bases and J by 7 bases, leaving 22 bases between them. This CDR3 has 15 amino acids. Study observations and caveats: The CD8+ Simpson's diversity of patients and controls was not significantly different. Patients and controls shared nearly 30 CD8+ CDR3 sequences, highly expressed in patients.

Genomic DNA, the template, was used for profiling of the TCR beta VDJ and CDR3. TCRdb re-called the reads through MiXCR, storing one row per CDR3 protein. The repertoire includes about 190,000 distinct CDR3 sequences, around 50% of them detected once, and approximately 16% sits in the top ten. The rearrangement uses TRBV2 and TRBJ2-7; D is possibly TRBD1 (6 bases). Sample: sorted CD4+, CD8+, or CD8+CD57+ T cells (not recorded which) from PBMCs. The sequence derives from a human donor in good health, serving as a control. CDR3 bases: TGTGCCAGCAGCGAGGCACAGGGACCGTCTGTGGAGCAGTACTTC. Translation gives CASSEAQGPSVEQYF. Variable domain in full (rest from reference TRBV2 and TRBJ2-7): EPEVTQTPSHQVTQMGQEVILRCVPISNHLYFYWYRQILGQKVEFLVSFYNNEISEKSEIFDDQFSVERPDGSNFTLKIRSTKLEDSAMYFCASSEAQGPSVEQYFGPGTRLTVT.